What follows describes a single TCR beta chain. The antigen it recognizes is unknown. Nothing much larger sits one base from this clone, and base qualities are not available. TCR CDR3 regions were amplified from genomic DNA by multiplex PCR using the deep immunoSEQ assay. For each cell subset, the extracted genomic DNA was distributed evenly across all wells of several immunoSEQ 96-well plates, and each plate served as one replicate. Each replicate PCR for sorted subsets received about 200 ng genomic DNA, equal to tens of thousands of T cell genomes. Purified libraries were measured with a Qubit 3.0 fluorometer, size-checked on a Bioanalyzer 2100, and measured again with the KAPA Library Quantification kit. Each immunoSEQ 96-well plate was sequenced on its own single-read 150-cycle Illumina NextSeq 550 flow cell. Processing in the source paper ran as follows. Because the immunoSEQ output held only junctional sequences and lacked quality scores, the filtering could not match the filtering applied to full-length reads. To assign V/J genes and CDR3, sequences were annotated against IMGT germline references using PyIR, a Python wrapper for IgBLAST v1.9. Reads were filtered out if the reads had weak V/J assignments (E-value above 1e-6), no CDR3, stop codons, out-of-frame junctions, or ambiguous translated residues. V3J clonotypes were defined as sequences sharing an identical inferred V gene, J gene, and CDR3 amino acid sequence. To compute the percentage overlap between repertoires, the number of shared unique clonotypes was divided by the size of the smaller repertoire. Three approaches were used to assess repertoire richness: RTK rarefaction, the Chao1 estimator, and Recon v2.1 estimates of unobserved clonotypes. OLGA was used to compute generation probabilities for all TCRbeta clonotypes that the gDNA method yielded from a handful of donors. Entries here come from immuneACCESS through TCRdb and include only in-frame sequences with V and J called. Some clones fail to appear in such tables; in the studies checked, an unresolved V gene covers under half of the shortfall, and the cause of the remainder is unknown. V and J calls and clone size are copied from that table; D and trimming were computed from the DNA. Counted in this sample were about 690,000 clones; 90% of them appeared once. The ten biggest clones cover 34% of the sample.

This sample was taken from a study of shared clonotypes between healthy human individuals (dated by TCRdb to the early 2020s). Study-level background: The cohort comprised a couple of women and a few men aged 18 to 49 years. Per donor, leukapheresis produced somewhere between about 0.85 and 9.5 billion PBMCs. The study deeply sequenced blood TCR repertoires of several healthy adults to estimate repertoire size and the extent of clonotype sharing between individuals. For each donor, CD4 naive and CD4 memory were each run on three plates, CD8 naive on two plates, and CD8 memory on one plate. To increase sequencing depth and limit assay-specific biases, TCR repertoire library preparation and sequencing were carried out by different laboratories using diverse techniques. The full study reports these points: Naive subsets generally had larger estimated clonotype richness than memory subsets did. Sampling was restricted to blood, and TCR repertoires in tissues likely differ from the TCR repertoires found in blood. When several donors were compared, the shared fraction of clonotypes was around 5% for naive CD4, over 3% for naive CD8, more than 2% for memory CD4, and 0.4% for memory CD8. Pairwise subsampling indicated that sequencing depth was expected to affect the degree of clonotype sharing among donors. The genetic and exposure-history diversity represented was limited by the small number of donors. Compared with non-shared clonotypes, the clonotypes found in all four sorted-subset donors had higher generation probabilities. Incomplete sequencing was indicated by rarefaction of sorted-subset datasets, despite the large sequencing depth.

According to the germline V gene (reference sequence), CDR1 reads LNHDA and CDR2 reads SQIVND. The CDR3 goes from the cysteine to the phenylalanine over 14 residues. The read is trimmed to its CDR3 DNA, 42 bases read in frame from base 1. V and J lose 4 bases and 0 bases, and a span of 9 bases separates them. Healthy HIV-negative adults with no recently reported acute infections or vaccinations were included as donors. Every donor was a Caucasian adult residing in Nashville, Tennessee, USA. CD8 memory samples were composed of magnetically selected CD45RO+ cells combined with CCR7-negative CD45RA+ effector memory (TemRA) cells. After blood collection by leukapheresis, PBMCs were isolated using Ficoll-Histopaque density gradient centrifugation and then cryopreserved in the vapor phase of liquid nitrogen. Analytical flow cytometry was used to check the purity and quantity of each magnetically sorted T cell population. Genomic DNA was isolated from each sorted fraction and quantified by UV absorbance on a Nanodrop 2000c.

Sequences were obtained from memory CD8+ T cells from PBMCs. The label giving this sample's cell subset or site can be read as: CD45RO+ cells pooled with CCR7-negative TemRA cells. The TCR sequence derives from a man aged 18 to 29 in good health. Some clones in this sample may be carry-over from other donors' samples. The chain links TRBV19 with TRBJ1-1, with the D gene call left open. In nucleotides, the sequence is TGTGCCAGTAGTACGCTCACAGTGAACACTGAAGCTTTCTTT. This is translated as CASSTLTVNTEAFF.